A single sample is the source of the 17 T cell receptor beta chains below, sequenced in a study of regulatory T cells in long-lasting Graves disease. To make TCR beta libraries, researchers used iRepertoire HTBI primers and Arm-PCR of CDR3 regions. TCRdb fed the multiplex PCR reads into MiXCR, producing one record per CDR3 protein. The sample consists of some 370,000 distinct CDR3 sequences, roughly 10% of them appearing once. This sample's time point: newly diagnosed GD, antithyroid drugs for less than 3 months. The TCR library was prepared using RNA isolated from PBMCs. The data also belong to a second study, concerning T cells in Graves' hyperthyroidism and ophthalmopathy.

The sequencing here drew on peripheral blood mononuclear cells (PBMCs), taken at new diagnosis, from a patient treated with antithyroid drugs. Source of these receptors: a woman between 18 and 29 years old with Graves disease.

The chain recombines TRBV7-6 with TRBJ2-1; D tentatively reads TRBD1 or TRBD2 (5 bases each). Trimming removed 4 bases from V and 9 bases from J, with 13 bases in between. The CDR3 length is 13 residues. The V gene's germline CDR1 is SGHVS and CDR2 FNYEAQ. The CDR3 region is CASSSTLRGEQFF. Written as DNA, the CDR3 is TGTGCCAGCAGCTCGACACTGAGGGGTGAGCAGTTCTTC.

This clonotype has ten or more counts. The chain joins TRBV6-1 to TRBJ2-2; D gene unclear. The CDR3 length is 13 residues. Trimming pared 8 bases from V and 2 bases from J, leaving 9 bases between. Germline V gene lookup returns CDR1 MNHNS and CDR2 SASEGT. Here the CDR3 reads CASESVNTGELFF. As DNA, the CDR3 is TGTGCCAGCGAATCGGTCAACACCGGGGAGCTGTTTTTT.

This clonotype was recorded at least ten times. CDR3 region: CATSDRGLAGTDTQYF. As DNA, the CDR3 is TGTGCCACCAGTGATCGGGGACTAGCGGGCACAGATACGCAGTATTTT. This chain uses TRBV24-1 with TRBJ2-3, with 11 bases identical to TRBD2. V was pared by 3 bases and J by 1 base, with 2 bases of the junction left unmatched. This CDR3 region has 16 residues. Germline CDR1 reads KGHDR; CDR2 reads SFDVKD.

This clonotype turned up a few times. The chain has TRBV10-3 and TRBJ1-1; 8 nucleotides agree with TRBD1. The CDR3 is made up of 15 amino acids. Trimming removed 10 bases from V and 1 base from J; junction bases left unmatched: 11. Germline V gene sequence: CDR1 ENHRY, CDR2 SYGVKD. CDR3 sequence (DNA): TGTGCCACCTCAATTGGACAGGGCCAGAACACTGAAGCTTTCTTT. It encodes CATSIGQGQNTEAFF.

This clonotype was seen a handful of times. This likely comes from a read error, as the CDR3 has no conserved phenylalanine or tryptophan at its end. The chain is built from TRBV11-2 and TRBJ2-7, with TRBD2 matching 15 bases. Germline loops: CDR1 SGHAT, CDR2 FQNNGV. Trimming took 8 bases from V and 3 from J; bases not matched to a gene: 17. The CDR3 covers 19 residues. The CDR3 loop is CASVPPGLAGGGFFYEQYL. The CDR3 region has the DNA TGTGCCAGCGTCCCTCCGGGACTAGCGGGAGGAGGGTTTTTCTACGAGCAGTACCTC.

This clonotype was picked up a small number of times. The chain carries TRBV20-1 and TRBJ2-3; 9 bases line up with TRBD2. CDR3 length equals 15 residues. The V gene end was trimmed by 5 bases and the J gene end by 1 base; junction bases not matched to a gene: 7. Germline CDR1 reads DFQATT; CDR2 reads SNEGSKA (reference sequence). The CDR3 region is CSASALAGGTDTQYF. CDR3 coding DNA: TGCAGTGCTTCCGCACTAGCGGGCGGCACAGATACGCAGTATTTT.

This clonotype was observed at least ten times. The chain links TRBV12-3 or TRBV12-4 to TRBJ1-4; D perhaps matches TRBD1 (5 bases). CDR3 length: 17 residues. Trimming shortened V by 1 base and J by 0 bases, and 12 bases separated the two germline ends. The DNA of the CDR3 is TGTGCCAGCAGTTTAGGGTCAGGGCTTTCAACTAATGAAAAACTGTTTTTT. Protein product: CASSLGSGLSTNEKLFF.

At least ten counts were recorded for this clonotype. The chain joins TRBV4-3 to TRBJ1-4; 11 positions agree with TRBD1. The CDR3 totals 16 residues. Germline V gives CDR1 LGHNA, CDR2 YSLEER. V was clipped by 2 bases and J by 5 bases; unmatched bases: 4. Written as DNA, the CDR3 is TGCGCCAGCAGCCAACGGAGGACAGGGGGCAATGAAAAACTGTTTTTT. The encoded protein is CASSQRRTGGNEKLFF.

The chain couples TRBV10-3 to TRBJ1-6; TRBD1 might be the D (6 bases). The CDR3 has 14 amino acids. Looked up from germline, CDR1 is ENHRY and CDR2 is SYGVKD. V was pared by 6 bases and J by 9 bases, with 15 bases between. The CDR3 loop is CAISPGQQVSPLHF. The CDR3 bases are TGTGCCATCAGCCCCGGACAGCAAGTTTCACCCCTCCACTTT.

This clonotype has a count of ten or more. V gene TRBV13 combines with J gene TRBJ2-5; maybe TRBD1 (6 bases). Trimming left V 0 bases short and J 3 bases short, with 23 bases between. The CDR3 consists of 19 residues. Germline CDR1 is PRHDT and CDR2 is FYEKMQ (reference sequence). The CDR3 loop reads CASSLGSPIRGRLKETQYF. The CDR3 DNA sequence: TGTGCCAGCAGCTTAGGATCCCCGATCAGGGGCCGACTTAAAGAGACCCAGTACTTC.

Of note for this clonotype: A much larger clone lies a single base off, so this may be a read error. The chain uses TRBV11-2 and TRBJ2-4; TRBD1 might be the D (5 bases). Trimming took 3 bases from V and 13 from J, leaving 28 bases between them. The CDR3 is made up of 17 amino acids. In germline, CDR1 is SGHAT, CDR2 FQNNGV. Here the CDR3 reads CASSLNSGYSSYNEQYF. The CDR3 nucleotides read TGTGCCAGCAGCTTGAATTCAGGGTATAGCTCCTACAATGAGCAGTACTTC.

This clonotype has at least ten counts. This chain connects TRBV29-1 to TRBJ2-1; no firm D call. This CDR3 spans 11 amino acids. Trimming removed 4 bases from V and 14 bases from J, with 15 bases in between. In germline, CDR1 is SQVTM, CDR2 ANQGSEA. In DNA, the CDR3 is TGCAGCGTTGCTATCGCGGATGGGGAGTTCTTC. Encoded protein: CSVAIADGEFF.

CDR3 amino acids: CSANPQGASRLDEQFF. The CDR3 DNA is TGCAGTGCTAACCCCCAGGGGGCGTCACGGTTAGATGAGCAGTTCTTC. The chain links TRBV20-1 to TRBJ2-1; the match to TRBD1 covers 8 bases. CDR1 is DFQATT and CDR2 is SNEGSKA in the germline V gene (reference sequence). CDR3 length: 16 residues. V dropped 4 bases and J dropped 8; count of bases not matched to a gene: 16.

With respect to this clonotype: This may arise from a read error, as a much more abundant clone is one base away. This CDR3 is missing its conserved last phenylalanine or tryptophan, likely due to a read error. This sequence joins TRBV5-4 and TRBJ1-1; 7 bases align to TRBD1. The J segment lost 9 bases and the V segment lost 0 bases, leaving 2 bases of the junction unmatched. CDR1 and CDR2 from the germline V gene are SGHNT and YYREEE (reference sequence). This CDR3 is 12 amino acids long. CDR3 region: CASSLEGAKAFL. CDR3 nucleotide sequence: TGTGCCAGCAGCTTGGAGGGGGCCAAAGCTTTCCTT.

This clonotype has only a few counts. The V gene is TRBV5-6, the J gene TRBJ2-7; D unresolved. Trimming took 3 bases from V and 6 from J, leaving 7 bases between them. The germline V gene encodes CDR1 SGHDT and CDR2 YYEEEE. This CDR3 is built from 11 residues. The DNA for the CDR3 is TGTGCCAGCAGCTCCTCGACCGAGCAGTACGTC. Translated, it gives CASSSSTEQYV.

The CDR3 sequence is CASSPKYRGPHPYNEQFF. In nucleotides, the CDR3 is TGTGCCAGCAGTCCCAAATACAGGGGGCCTCATCCTTACAATGAGCAGTTCTTC. This chain connects TRBV27 to TRBJ2-1; TRBD1 matches at 9 bases. The CDR3 totals 18 residues. V trimming: 5 bases; J trimming: 4 bases; junction bases outside the gene matches: 15. The germline gives CDR1 MNHEY, CDR2 SMNVEV (reference sequence).

The chain employs TRBV3-1 and TRBJ1-6; D is uncertain. CDR3 length equals 13 residues. V was clipped by 0 bases and J by 8 bases, with 5 bases between them. Germline V gene data show CDR1 as LGHDT and CDR2 as YNNKEL (reference sequence). The CDR3 region has the DNA TGTGCCAGCAGCCAAGATTTGGATTCACCCCTCCACTTT. Its protein is CASSQDLDSPLHF.